The clone carrying this T cell receptor (beta chain) was detected ten times or more. The time point denotes: blood at routine non-recurrence follow-up after resection. Tumor, nontumor lung or frozen PBMC supplied whole RNA that was sequenced unsorted. TCRdb recomputed calls from the 5' RACE reads with MiXCR, one row per CDR3 protein. The table lists about 120,000 distinct CDR3 sequences, 10% to 15% of them singletons. Germline loops: CDR1 MNHEY, CDR2 SMNVEV (reference sequence). This CDR3 has 12 amino acids. The V end was cut by 2 bases, the J end by 5 bases, with 7 bases between. This sample is drawn from a study of spatial heterogeneity in lung cancer.

The sequencing here drew on PBMCs, taken at follow-up. The chain has TRBV27 and TRBJ2-7; perhaps TRBD1 as D (6 bases). This TCR derives from a male donor with early-stage non-small cell lung cancer. As DNA, the CDR3 is TGTGCCAGCAGTTTAACAGGGAACGAGCAGTACTTC. Amino acid sequence: CASSLTGNEQYF.